This record concerns one TCR beta chain sequence. At least ten counts were recorded for this clonotype. This clone's antigen is unknown. No qualities accompany the bases; no much larger clone lies one base away. Libraries were built with PCR. Sequencing was performed on an Illumina HiSeq 2500. TCR libraries were prepared with molecular barcoding, using unique molecular identifiers to normalize TCRbeta repertoire quantification. TCRdb reanalyzed the raw reads on its own, using fastp at Q25 for trimming and MiXCR for clone calling, and kept in-frame beta chains. Each CDR3 protein appears once, grouped with its most common genes and DNA. Present in this sample are approximately 150,000 distinct CDR3 sequences, 8% to 10% of which were seen just once. Around 18% of the sample comes from the top ten. The data derive from a study of T-cell reconstitution after alpha-beta-depleted transplantation in children (dated by TCRdb to 2016 to 2017). Some background on the complete study: Using TCR repertoire profiling, the study quantitatively followed how T-cell immune reconstitution unfolded in children after TCRalphabeta/CD19-depleted allogeneic hematopoietic cell transplantation. Overall study results and their limits: Hyperexpanded clone frequencies declined over subsequent months; after one year, T-cell counts and TCRbeta diversity were mostly attributed to newly produced T cells. About two months after transplant, the apparently early recovery of alphabetaT-cell counts reportedly depended on just several hundred clones that had expanded rapidly and came from non-depleted graft cells. In some patients, high TCRbeta diversity at day 60 was attributed to recipient T cells and intrathymic progenitors that had survived conditioning.

Reading the label with the study, this specimen's treatment or condition is: allogeneic hematopoietic cell transplantation with graft depleted of TCRalphabeta T cells and CD19 B cells. The children who served as transplant recipients had been given grafts of TCRalphabeta/CD19-depleted allogeneic hematopoietic cells. The cysteine opens and the phenylalanine closes a CDR3 of 14 amino acids. Kept here is only the CDR3 DNA, which spans 42 bases and is read in frame from base 1. The germline V gene specifies SGHTA as CDR1 and FQGNSA as CDR2. The germline V end is reduced by 3 bases and the J end by 10 bases; junction bases left unmatched: 6.

Sequencing used PBMCs, mostly from graft donor cells, obtained 180 days after TCRalphabeta/CD19-depleted stem cell transplant. The TCR comes from a female patient aged 2-10 years who had a stem cell transplant for congenital amegakaryocytic thrombocytopenia, so the T cells may come from the graft donor. The chain is encoded by TRBV7-2 joined to TRBJ1-6; 7 nucleotides in the junction match TRBD1. The CDR3 protein: CASSFRQGSSPLHF. Here is the DNA: TGTGCCAGCAGCTTTCGACAGGGAAGCTCACCCCTCCACTTT. With the portions outside the CDR3 filled from the reference TRBV7-2 and TRBJ1-6 genes, the complete variable region becomes GAGVSQSPSNKVTEKGKDVELRCDPISGHTALYWYRQSLGQGLEFLIYFQGNSAPDKSGLPSDRFSAERTGGSVSTLTIQRTQQEDSAVYLCASSFRQGSSPLHFGNGTRLTVT.